This T cell receptor (beta chain) appears in the sequencing data of a study of cytomegalovirus exposure and HLA in healthy donors. This CDR3 has 15 amino acids. Germline-derived CDR1 and CDR2 are WSHSY and SAAADI. Trimming removed 3 bases at V and 5 bases at J, with 16 bases between. Primers: 60 Vbeta forward and 13 Jbeta reverse. The data were produced by immunoSEQ multiplex PCR, yet TCRdb's version contains in-frame clones alone and is incomplete. This table has about 140,000 clones, around 59% appearing once. A word on this clone: Its target is unknown.

Whole-study findings and limits: Earlier results showed most TCR beta V segments being productive about 87% or about 30% of the time. After further analysis at a later stage, 16,951 TCR beta sequences were associated with HLA alleles at 0.05 false discovery rate.

The sequence was collected from a male donor in good health and CMV-seronegative. The gene calls are TRBV10-2 and TRBJ1-1, with D perhaps matching TRBD1 (6 bases). Material for sequencing was PBMCs. Here the CDR3 DNA reads TGCGCCAGCAGTGATCCGGGGGGCGGTTGGACTGAAGCTTTCTTT. Translating gives CASSDPGGGWTEAFF.